A selection of T cell receptor beta chains follows, all from one sample in a study of T cells expressing NK-cell markers. For each CDR3 protein, TCRdb gives one entry from its re-call of the 5' RACE reads, without DNA. In all, the sample yields 150,000 or so distinct CDR3 sequences. The sample taken for sequencing was blood T cells: a sorted CD56 or NKG2C T cell subset, CD4+ or CD8+ T cells, or bulk PBMC T cells (not recorded which). Receptor source: a woman aged 18 to 75 in good health. The CDR3 runs from the conserved cysteine through the conserved F or W. Fields, in order: V gene, J gene, CDR3 protein.

V gene: TRBV5-1; J gene: TRBJ1-2; CDR3 protein: CASSLVEAYGYTF
V gene: TRBV7-9; J gene: TRBJ1-2; CDR3 protein: CASSLATTYGYTF
V gene: TRBV11-2; J gene: TRBJ2-1; CDR3 protein: CASSLDRAGGSEQFF
V gene: TRBV5-1; J gene: TRBJ2-7; CDR3 protein: CASSGVSSGSYEQYF
V gene: TRBV12-3/TRBV12-4; J gene: TRBJ1-4; CDR3 protein: CASGFGGREKLFF
V gene: TRBV11-2; J gene: TRBJ1-6; CDR3 protein: CASSTGAEVPLHF
V gene: TRBV2; J gene: TRBJ1-3; CDR3 protein: CASSERTGVGNTIYF
V gene: TRBV20-1; J gene: TRBJ2-1; CDR3 protein: CSARHVGALNEQFF
V gene: TRBV28; J gene: TRBJ2-1; CDR3 protein: CASSSTGPWAQQRRRYNEQFF
V gene: TRBV29-1; J gene: TRBJ2-1; CDR3 protein: CSSCDRADNEQFF
V gene: TRBV2; J gene: TRBJ1-2; CDR3 protein: CASSDGRGNYGYTF
V gene: TRBV3-1; J gene: TRBJ2-7; CDR3 protein: CASSRRGAGYEQYF
V gene: TRBV10-3; J gene: TRBJ2-3; CDR3 protein: CAISESRLAQDLTDTQYF
V gene: TRBV5-1; J gene: TRBJ2-1; CDR3 protein: CASSPGLAPYNEQFF
V gene: TRBV7-3; J gene: TRBJ2-1; CDR3 protein: CASSRNSGVLSEQFF
V gene: TRBV29-1; J gene: TRBJ2-7; CDR3 protein: CSVVPPGSYEQYF
V gene: TRBV20-1; J gene: TRBJ2-1; CDR3 protein: CSAAIMNNEQFF
V gene: TRBV7-3; J gene: TRBJ2-1; CDR3 protein: CASSLTVGGSEQFF
V gene: TRBV6-1; J gene: TRBJ2-1; CDR3 protein: CASTKDRNSYNEQFF
V gene: TRBV29-1; J gene: TRBJ2-7; CDR3 protein: CSVGGGSTGSEQYF
V gene: TRBV4-2; J gene: TRBJ1-3; CDR3 protein: CASSHVAKGGNTIYF
V gene: TRBV11-2; J gene: TRBJ1-2; CDR3 protein: CASSLPYTYGYTF
V gene: TRBV13; J gene: TRBJ2-5; CDR3 protein: CASSPGQGRRETQYF
V gene: TRBV6-1; J gene: TRBJ2-1; CDR3 protein: CASSPSGSRFNEQFF
V gene: TRBV5-6; J gene: TRBJ1-2; CDR3 protein: CASSLRFRDIYGYTF
V gene: TRBV2; J gene: TRBJ2-1; CDR3 protein: CASSYSGIEQFF
V gene: TRBV12-3/TRBV12-4; J gene: TRBJ2-7; CDR3 protein: CASSFRLADVGYEQYF
V gene: TRBV7-9; J gene: TRBJ2-5; CDR3 protein: CASSPGGFQETQYF
V gene: TRBV12-3/TRBV12-4; J gene: TRBJ2-4; CDR3 protein: CASSLTSGGSNIQYF
V gene: TRBV20-1; J gene: TRBJ2-1; CDR3 protein: CSANPGLAGGYNEQFF
V gene: TRBV24-1; J gene: TRBJ2-3; CDR3 protein: CATRKLTGLTDTQYF
V gene: TRBV5-1; J gene: TRBJ2-5; CDR3 protein: CASSSDETGSAATQYF
V gene: TRBV4-1; J gene: TRBJ2-7; CDR3 protein: CASSQSGGVLDEQYF
V gene: TRBV7-2; J gene: TRBJ2-7; CDR3 protein: CASRPGLAAYEQYF
V gene: TRBV5-1; J gene: TRBJ2-3; CDR3 protein: CASSLQGAGTDTQYF
V gene: TRBV5-1; J gene: TRBJ2-1; CDR3 protein: CASSQLAGGNNEQFF
V gene: TRBV29-1; J gene: TRBJ2-3; CDR3 protein: CSVQQRGGPDTQYF
V gene: TRBV25-1; J gene: TRBJ2-5; CDR3 protein: CASGSGTYAETQYF
V gene: TRBV9; J gene: TRBJ1-1; CDR3 protein: CASAEINTEAFF
V gene: TRBV5-6; J gene: TRBJ2-2; CDR3 protein: CASFQRTGTGELFF
V gene: TRBV7-4; J gene: TRBJ2-7; CDR3 protein: CASSLESGQTYEQYF
V gene: TRBV5-8; J gene: TRBJ1-4; CDR3 protein: CAPDRDGEKLFF
V gene: TRBV21-1; J gene: TRBJ1-2; CDR3 protein: CASSKELENYGYTF
V gene: TRBV20-1; J gene: TRBJ2-1; CDR3 protein: CSASGPSSSYNEQFF
V gene: TRBV9; J gene: TRBJ2-2; CDR3 protein: CASSILAGDTGELFF
V gene: TRBV9; J gene: TRBJ2-5; CDR3 protein: CASSVGASGSGETQYF
V gene: TRBV24-1; J gene: TRBJ2-1; CDR3 protein: CATSDLGDEQFF
V gene: TRBV7-9; J gene: TRBJ1-2; CDR3 protein: CASSLGTGTGRGYTF
V gene: TRBV12-3/TRBV12-4; J gene: TRBJ2-2; CDR3 protein: CASSLAGFGELFF
V gene: TRBV2; J gene: TRBJ2-1; CDR3 protein: CASSPDRGRDNEQFF
V gene: TRBV5-1; J gene: TRBJ2-3; CDR3 protein: CASSFSGRSSGADTQYF
V gene: TRBV5-1; J gene: TRBJ2-1; CDR3 protein: CASSSTPVKEGYEQFF
V gene: TRBV7-9; J gene: TRBJ2-7; CDR3 protein: CASRQGDSYEQYF
V gene: TRBV24-1; J gene: TRBJ2-3; CDR3 protein: CATSEPPGQGSTDTQYF
V gene: TRBV11-2; J gene: TRBJ2-1; CDR3 protein: CASSLEVQGGRRGEQFF
V gene: TRBV2; J gene: TRBJ1-4; CDR3 protein: CASSVRPGTNEKLFF
V gene: TRBV28; J gene: TRBJ2-5; CDR3 protein: CATQGREYQETQYF